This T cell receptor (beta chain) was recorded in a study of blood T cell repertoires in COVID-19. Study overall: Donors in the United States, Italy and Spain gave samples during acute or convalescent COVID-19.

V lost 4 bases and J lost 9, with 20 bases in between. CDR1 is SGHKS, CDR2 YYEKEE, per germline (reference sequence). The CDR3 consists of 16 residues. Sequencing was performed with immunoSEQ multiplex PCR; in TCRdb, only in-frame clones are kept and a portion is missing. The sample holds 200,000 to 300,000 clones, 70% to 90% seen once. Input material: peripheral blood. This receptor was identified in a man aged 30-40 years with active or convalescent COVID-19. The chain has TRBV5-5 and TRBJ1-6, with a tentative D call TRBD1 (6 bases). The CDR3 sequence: CASSGLTGPKGSPLHF. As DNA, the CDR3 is TGTGCCAGCAGCGGTCTCACAGGGCCAAAGGGTTCACCCCTCCACTTT.